A selection of T cell receptor beta chains follows, all from one sample in a study of regulatory T cells in long-lasting Graves disease. TCRdb passed the multiplex PCR reads through MiXCR, listing each CDR3 protein once. The sample lists about 560,000 distinct CDR3 sequences, roughly a sixth occurring once. The same sample was also studied in work on T cells in Graves' hyperthyroidism and ophthalmopathy.

Here the sequenced sample was peripheral blood mononuclear cells (PBMCs), taken at new diagnosis, from a patient treated with antithyroid drugs. These receptor sequences come from a man in his late teens or twenties with Graves disease. CDR3s include the opening cysteine and the closing phenylalanine or tryptophan. A D gene is named only where the DNA matches it firmly. Some rows have no size entry. The others give once, few or many, or a class for an expanded clone.

>-|few|TRBV7-3|15|TRBJ2-1
CASSYQPTPNYEQFF
TGTGCCAGCAGCTACCAACCTACACCGAACTATGAGCAGTTCTTC
>TRBD1|many|TRBV7-9|13|TRBJ1-5
CASSRTGDQPQHF
TGTGCCAGCAGCCGGACAGGGGATCAGCCCCAGCATTTT
>-|few|TRBV20-1|13|TRBJ2-5
CSARGPEAETQYF
TGCAGTGCTAGAGGGCCCGAAGCAGAGACCCAGTACTTC
>-|many|TRBV28|14|TRBJ1-2
CASSPPRQNYGYTF
TGTGCCAGCAGTCCTCCGAGACAGAACTATGGCTACACCTTC
>TRBD2|-|TRBV9|16|TRBJ2-3
CASSGGTSARSDTQYF
TGTGCCAGCAGCGGGGGGACTAGCGCTCGGTCGGATACGCAGTATTTT
>-|many|TRBV5-1|13|TRBJ1-2
CASSTTGVEGYTF
TGCGCCAGCAGCACGACAGGTGTTGAGGGCTACACCTTC
>-|many|TRBV12-3/TRBV12-4|13|TRBJ2-2
CASSMGGTGELFF
TGTGCCAGCAGCATGGGGGGCACCGGGGAGCTGTTTTTT
>TRBD2|-|TRBV19|20|TRBJ2-5
CASTETAGLAGGMSQETQYF
TGTGCCAGTACTGAGACGGCGGGACTAGCGGGAGGAATGTCCCAAGAGACCCAGTACTTC
>-|few|TRBV5-1|17|TRBJ2-7
CASSLGAGKPRSYEQYF
TGCGCCAGCAGCTTGGGGGCAGGGAAGCCACGCTCCTACGAGCAGTACTTC
>TRBD1|-|TRBV29-1|14|TRBJ1-6
CSVGPGQVNSPLHF
TGCAGCGTCGGACCGGGACAGGTGAATTCACCCCTCCACTTT
>TRBD1|-|TRBV12-3/TRBV12-4|17|TRBJ2-1
CASSLSVTGGFMDEQFF
TGTGCCAGCAGTTTGTCAGTGACAGGGGGCTTTATGGATGAGCAGTTCTTC
>TRBD1|-|TRBV4-1|16|TRBJ2-7
CASSQVAGTGSYEQYF
TGCGCCAGCAGCCAGGTGGCCGGGACAGGGTCCTACGAGCAGTACTTC
>-|few|TRBV20-1|15|TRBJ2-1
CSAEDVGRAGDEQFF
TGCAGTGCTGAAGACGTCGGGAGAGCGGGCGATGAGCAGTTCTTC
>-|-|TRBV7-9|15|TRBJ2-5
CASSASRGGQETQYF
TGTGCCAGCAGCGCCAGCCGAGGCGGCCAAGAGACCCAGTACTTC
>TRBD1|many|TRBV12-3/TRBV12-4|14|TRBJ2-7
CASSPIDRGSEQYF
TGTGCCAGCAGTCCCATCGACAGGGGGTCCGAGCAGTACTTC
>-|many|TRBV28|11|TRBJ2-1
CASSLGSHQFF
TGTGCCAGCAGTTTAGGATCCCATCAGTTCTTC
>-|many|TRBV15|15|TRBJ1-5
CATSSYDSGNQPQHF
TGTGCCACCAGCAGTTACGACAGCGGCAATCAGCCCCAGCATTTT
>TRBD1|-|TRBV28|16|TRBJ1-3
CASSRPGQGYGNTIYF
TGTGCCAGCAGTCGACCGGGACAGGGATATGGAAACACCATATATTTT
>-|many|TRBV30|12|TRBJ1-1
CAWKQANTEAFF
TGTGCCTGGAAGCAGGCCAACACTGAAGCTTTCTTT
>-|many|TRBV6-8|11|TRBJ1-5
CASFPFQPQHF
TGTGCCAGCTTCCCTTTTCAGCCCCAGCATTTT
>-|many|TRBV28|13|TRBJ2-7
CASSLSELSEQYF
TGTGCCAGCAGTTTATCGGAGCTAAGCGAGCAGTACTTC
>TRBD1|many|TRBV10-3|18|TRBJ1-5
CAISESGTGARGNQPQHF
TGTGCCATCAGTGAGTCCGGGACAGGGGCTAGGGGCAATCAGCCCCAGCATTTT
>-|many|TRBV11-2|16|TRBJ1-1
CASSQNPGTSSFEAFF
TGTGCCAGCAGCCAAAACCCCGGGACGTCAAGTTTTGAAGCTTTCTTT
>-|few|TRBV18|15|TRBJ1-3
CASSPQPYSGNTIYF
TGTGCCAGCTCACCACAGCCATACTCTGGAAACACCATATATTTT
>TRBD2|-|TRBV19|15|TRBJ2-7
CASSIGLAGGYEQYF
TGTGCCAGTAGTATAGGACTAGCGGGAGGCTACGAGCAGTACTTC
>-|-|TRBV30|14|TRBJ2-7
CAWTRIPLSYEQYF
TGTGCCTGGACCCGGATACCCTTATCCTACGAGCAGTACTTC
>TRBD2|many|TRBV7-9|17|TRBJ2-7
CASSSGTSGASSYEQYF
TGTGCCAGCAGCTCGGGGACTAGCGGGGCAAGCTCCTACGAGCAGTACTTC
>-|many|TRBV12-3/TRBV12-4|13|TRBJ1-2
CASSFGLRYGYTF
TGTGCCAGCAGTTTTGGACTACGCTATGGCTACACCTTC
>TRBD2|many|TRBV30|14|TRBJ2-5
CAWSEIAGTETQYF
TGTGCCTGGAGTGAAATAGCGGGAACTGAGACCCAGTACTTC
>-|-|TRBV10-3|14|TRBJ1-5
CAISEGHPNQPQHF
TGTGCCATCAGTGAGGGGCACCCTAATCAGCCCCAGCATTTT
>TRBD2|many|TRBV11-2|15|TRBJ2-7
CASSLGSGRSNEQYF
TGTGCCAGCAGCTTAGGTAGCGGGAGGTCAAACGAGCAGTACTTC
>TRBD2|few|TRBV12-3/TRBV12-4|15|TRBJ2-5
CASTTGLANKKTQYF
TGTGCCAGCACCACGGGACTAGCGAACAAAAAGACCCAGTACTTC